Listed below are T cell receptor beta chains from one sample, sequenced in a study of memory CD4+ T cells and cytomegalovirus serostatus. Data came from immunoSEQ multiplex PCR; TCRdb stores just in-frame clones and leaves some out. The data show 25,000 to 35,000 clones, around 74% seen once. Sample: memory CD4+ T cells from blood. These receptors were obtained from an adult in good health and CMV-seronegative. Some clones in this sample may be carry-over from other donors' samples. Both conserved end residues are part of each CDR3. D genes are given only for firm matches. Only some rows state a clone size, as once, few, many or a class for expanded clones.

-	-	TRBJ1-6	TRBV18	TGTGCCAGCTCACCAGAAAGGGGGAATTCACCCCTCCACTTT	CASSPERGNSPLHF
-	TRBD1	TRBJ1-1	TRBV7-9	TGTGCCAGCAGCTTAGGGCCAAGAGGAGGGGGCGTCTGGGACACTGAAGCTTTCTTT	CASSLGPRGGGVWDTEAFF
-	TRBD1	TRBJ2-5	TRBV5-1	TGCGCCAGCAGCTCGACAGGGCAAGAGACCCAGTACTTC	CASSSTGQETQYF
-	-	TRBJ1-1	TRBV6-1	TGTGCCAGCAGCACCCCGGACGGGAACACTGAAGCTTTCTTT	CASSTPDGNTEAFF
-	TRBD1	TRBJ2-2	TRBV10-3	TGTGCCATCAGTGAGGGACAGGATTCCGGGGAGCTGTTTTTT	CAISEGQDSGELFF
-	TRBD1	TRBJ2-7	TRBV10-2	TGCGCCAGCAGTGGGGGACAGACAACCTACGAGCAGTACTTC	CASSGGQTTYEQYF
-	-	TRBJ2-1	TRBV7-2	TGTGCCAGCAGCTTAGAGGTAGGGGGCTCCTACAATGAGCAGTTCTTC	CASSLEVGGSYNEQFF
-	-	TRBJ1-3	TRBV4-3	TGCGCCAGCAGCCAAGGTCTAAATGGTGGAAACACCATATATTTT	CASSQGLNGGNTIYF
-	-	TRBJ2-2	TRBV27	TGTGCCAGCAGTTCCCGACTGGGAACCGGGGAGCTGTTTTTT	CASSSRLGTGELFF
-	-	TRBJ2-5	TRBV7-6	TGTGCCAGCAGCGGAGACTGGGGAGAGACCCAGTACTTC	CASSGDWGETQYF
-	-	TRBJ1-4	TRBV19	TGTGCCAGTAGTATAGTCGGCGGGAGCAATGAAAAACTGTTTTTT	CASSIVGGSNEKLFF
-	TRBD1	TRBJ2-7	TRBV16	TGTGCCAGCAGCCAAAGACAGGGCGGAGAGCAGTACTTC	CASSQRQGGEQYF
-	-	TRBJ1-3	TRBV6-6	TGTGCCAGCAGTCGTGGAGGCTCTGGAAACACCATATATTTT	CASSRGGSGNTIYF
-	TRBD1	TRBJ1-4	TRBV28	TGTGCCAGCAGTTTTAGTGATGGGACAGATGAAAAACTGTTTTTT	CASSFSDGTDEKLFF
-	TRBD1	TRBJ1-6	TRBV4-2	TGTGCCAGCAGTCAAGACAGGGACTCACCCCTCCACTTT	CASSQDRDSPLHF
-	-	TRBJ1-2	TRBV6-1	TGTGCCAGCAGTTTAGACGGAAACTATGGCTACACCTTC	CASSLDGNYGYTF
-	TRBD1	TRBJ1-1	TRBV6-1	TGTGCCAGCAGCACCGTACAGGGGGACACTGAAGCTTTCTTT	CASSTVQGDTEAFF
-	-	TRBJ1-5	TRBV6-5	TGTGCCAGCAGTTACGACCGAAAACAGCCCCAGCATTTT	CASSYDRKQPQHF
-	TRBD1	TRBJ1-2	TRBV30	TGTGCCTGGAGTCAGGGGACAGGGGGCGGCTACACCTTC	CAWSQGTGGGYTF
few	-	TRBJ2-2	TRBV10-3	TGTGCCATCAGGAACAGGGAACTAACCGGGGAGCTGTTTTTT	CAIRNRELTGELFF
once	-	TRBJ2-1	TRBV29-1	TGCAGCGTTGGGCTGTACAATGAGCAGTTCTTC	CSVGLYNEQFF
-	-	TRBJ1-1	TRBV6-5	TGTGCCAGCAGGAGCTACATGAACACTGAAGCTTTCTTT	CASRSYMNTEAFF
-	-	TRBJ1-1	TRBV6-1	TGTGCCAGCAGTGGGATTGGTCTCGACGGTGGCCTCGCTTTCTTT	CASSGIGLDGGLAFF
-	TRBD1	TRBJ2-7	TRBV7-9	TGTGCCAGCAGCTTAGTAAGAGCCGGGACAGCTTTCTCCTACGAGCAGTACTTC	CASSLVRAGTAFSYEQYF
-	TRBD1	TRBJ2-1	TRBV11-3	TGTGCCAGCAGCTTTTCCGGGACAGGGGAATACAATGAGCAGTTCTTC	CASSFSGTGEYNEQFF
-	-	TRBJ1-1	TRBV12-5	TGTGCTAGTGGTTTGGTACGCGCGGACAGACTGAACACTGAAGCTTTCTTT	CASGLVRADRLNTEAFF
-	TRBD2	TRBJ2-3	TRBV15	TGTGCCACCAGCAGAGTTAGCGGGGGCTCAGATACGCAGTATTTT	CATSRVSGGSDTQYF
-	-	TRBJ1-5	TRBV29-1	TGCAGCGCCCAACTAGGGGGAAGCAATCAGCCCCAGCATTTT	CSAQLGGSNQPQHF
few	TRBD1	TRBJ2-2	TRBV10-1	TGCGCCAGCAGTGCAGGGGGCGAGGCCGGGGAGCTGTTTTTT	CASSAGGEAGELFF
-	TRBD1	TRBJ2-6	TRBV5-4	TGTGCCAGCAGCCCAGGAGCACAGGGGGCGTCGGGGGCCAACGTCCTGACTTTC	CASSPGAQGASGANVLTF
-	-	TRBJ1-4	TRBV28	TGTGCCAGCAGGGGGGAAGGGGCAACTAATGAAAAACTGTTTTTT	CASRGEGATNEKLFF
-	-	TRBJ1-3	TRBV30	TGTGCCTGGAATGGGGGTTTTGGGAACACCATATATTTT	CAWNGGFGNTIYF
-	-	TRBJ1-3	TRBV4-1	TGCGCCAGCAGCCAAGTACGATCGAGAAGGCAGGGGATTTTTGGAAACACCATATATTTT	CASSQVRSRRQGIFGNTIYF
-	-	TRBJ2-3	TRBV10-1	TGCGCCAGCAGTGGTTTAGATACGCAGTATTTT	CASSGLDTQYF
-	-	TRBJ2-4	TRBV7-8	TGTGCCAGCAGCTCTGGATCGGCGGGAGCCAAAAACATTCAGTACTTC	CASSSGSAGAKNIQYF
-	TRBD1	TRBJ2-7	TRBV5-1	TGCGCCAGCAGCTTGGAGGGGACAGGGGTGGACGAGCAGTACTTC	CASSLEGTGVDEQYF
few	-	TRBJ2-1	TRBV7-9	TGTGCCAGCAGCCCCCAGGGGTATGAGCAGTTCTTC	CASSPQGYEQFF
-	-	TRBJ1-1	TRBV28	TGTGCCAGCAGTGGGGACGTGGCAGGGAAAAGGACTGAAGCTTTCTTT	CASSGDVAGKRTEAFF
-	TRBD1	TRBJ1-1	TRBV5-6	TGTGCCAGCAGCTTGGTGTTAGGGGACAGGTCTGGGAACACTGAAGCTTTCTTT	CASSLVLGDRSGNTEAFF
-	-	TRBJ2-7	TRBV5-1	TGCGCCAGCAGCTTGGGACAGAATAACTACGAGCAGTACTTC	CASSLGQNNYEQYF
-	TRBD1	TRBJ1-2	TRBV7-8	TGTGCCAGCAGCCCCCCAGGGGGGACAAACGATGGCTACACCTTC	CASSPPGGTNDGYTF
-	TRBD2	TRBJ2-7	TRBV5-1	TGCGCCAGCAGCCAAATTACTAGCGGGGGGGCTTACGAGCAGTACTTC	CASSQITSGGAYEQYF
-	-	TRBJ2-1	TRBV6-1	TGTGCCAGCAGTGAAGCGCGCGAATACAATGAGCAGTTCTTC	CASSEAREYNEQFF
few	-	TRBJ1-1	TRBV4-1	TGCGCCAGCAGCCAAGAGATGATGGTGGGCACTGAAGCTTTCTTT	CASSQEMMVGTEAFF
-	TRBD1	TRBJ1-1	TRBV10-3	TGTGCCATCAGTGCCCGAACGACAGGGTTTGTCACTGAAGCTTTCTTT	CAISARTTGFVTEAFF
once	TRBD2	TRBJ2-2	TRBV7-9	TGTGCCAGCAGCTCCGACTGGGGGAGGGGCTACACCGGGGAGCTGTTTTTT	CASSSDWGRGYTGELFF
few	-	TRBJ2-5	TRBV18	TGTGCCAGCTCACCAGGATTGTACCAAGAGACCCAGTACTTC	CASSPGLYQETQYF
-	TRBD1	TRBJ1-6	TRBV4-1	TGCGCCAGCAGCCAACCCCGACAGGGGGAGAGGTCACCCCTCCACTTT	CASSQPRQGERSPLHF
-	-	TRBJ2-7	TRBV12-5	TGTGCTAGCAAGGGTCGCCTAACGAGTTACGAGCAGTACTTC	CASKGRLTSYEQYF
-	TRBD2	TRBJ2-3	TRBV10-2	TGCGCCAGCAGCCGCCCAGCGGGAGGGAGCACAGATACGCAGTATTTT	CASSRPAGGSTDTQYF
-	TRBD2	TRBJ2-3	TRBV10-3	TGTGCCATCAGTGACCAGCGGGGGGCTGCCACAGATACGCAGTATTTT	CAISDQRGAATDTQYF
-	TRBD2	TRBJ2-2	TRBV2	TGTGCCAGCAGTCCAAGACTAGCGGCGAACACCGGGGAGCTGTTTTTT	CASSPRLAANTGELFF
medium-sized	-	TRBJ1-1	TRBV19	TGTGCCAGTAGCGCCCTAAGCGATAGGACGGTGAACACTGAAGCTTTCTTT	CASSALSDRTVNTEAFF
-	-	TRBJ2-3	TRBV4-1	TGCGCCAGCAGCCAACCAGACAGGCCGAGGGATTTT	CASSQPDRPRDF
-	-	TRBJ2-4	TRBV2	TGTGCCAGCAGTGCTGGGCCGGTCATTCAGTACTTC	CASSAGPVIQYF